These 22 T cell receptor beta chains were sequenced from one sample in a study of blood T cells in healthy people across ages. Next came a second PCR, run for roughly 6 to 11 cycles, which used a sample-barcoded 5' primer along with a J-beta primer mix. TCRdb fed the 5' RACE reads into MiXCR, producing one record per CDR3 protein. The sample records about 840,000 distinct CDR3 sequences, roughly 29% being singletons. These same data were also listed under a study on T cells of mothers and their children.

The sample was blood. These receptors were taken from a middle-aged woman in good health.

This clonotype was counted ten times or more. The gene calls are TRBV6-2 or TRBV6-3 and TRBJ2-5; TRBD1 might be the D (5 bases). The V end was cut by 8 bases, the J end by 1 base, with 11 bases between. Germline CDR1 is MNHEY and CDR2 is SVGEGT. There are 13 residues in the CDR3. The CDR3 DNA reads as TGTGCCAGCCAACGCGACAGCCAAGAGACCCAGTACTTC. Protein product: CASQRDSQETQYF.

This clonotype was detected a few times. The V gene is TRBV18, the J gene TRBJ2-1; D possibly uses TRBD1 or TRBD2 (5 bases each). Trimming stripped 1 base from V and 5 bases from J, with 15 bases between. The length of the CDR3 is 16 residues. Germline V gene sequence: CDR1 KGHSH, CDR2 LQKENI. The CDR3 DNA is TGTGCCAGCTCACCACTGGGGACCCTCGGGGACAATGAGCAGTTCTTC. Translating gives CASSPLGTLGDNEQFF.

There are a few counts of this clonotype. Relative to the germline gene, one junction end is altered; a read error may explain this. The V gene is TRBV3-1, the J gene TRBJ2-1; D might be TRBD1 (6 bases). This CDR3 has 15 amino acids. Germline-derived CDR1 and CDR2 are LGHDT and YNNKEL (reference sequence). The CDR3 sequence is CASNQDTDSASEQFF. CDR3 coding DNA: TGTGCCAGCAACCAAGATACGGACAGCGCAAGTGAGCAGTTCTTC.

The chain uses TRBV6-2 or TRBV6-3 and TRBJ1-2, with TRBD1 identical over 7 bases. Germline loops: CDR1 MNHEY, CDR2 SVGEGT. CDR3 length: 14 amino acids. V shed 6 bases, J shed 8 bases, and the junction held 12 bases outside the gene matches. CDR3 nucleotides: TGTGCCAGCAGCCGGACAGGAAGGGGATACGGCTACACCTTC. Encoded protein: CASSRTGRGYGYTF.

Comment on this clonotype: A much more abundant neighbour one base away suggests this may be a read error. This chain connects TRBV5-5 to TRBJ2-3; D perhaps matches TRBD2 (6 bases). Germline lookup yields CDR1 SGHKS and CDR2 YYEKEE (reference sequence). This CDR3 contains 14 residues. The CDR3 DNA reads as TGTGCCAGCAGCTCCGGGACTCCCTCAGATACGCAGGATTTT. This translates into CASSSGTPSDTQDF.

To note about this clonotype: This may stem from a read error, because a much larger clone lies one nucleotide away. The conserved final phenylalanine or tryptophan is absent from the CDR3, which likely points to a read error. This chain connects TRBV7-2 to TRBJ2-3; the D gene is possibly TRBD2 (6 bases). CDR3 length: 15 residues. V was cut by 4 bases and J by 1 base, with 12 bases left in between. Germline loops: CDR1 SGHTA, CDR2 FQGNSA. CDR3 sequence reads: CASSSQGGGTDTQYC. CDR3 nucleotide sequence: TGTGCCAGCAGCTCTCAGGGCGGGGGCACAGATACGCAGTATTGT.

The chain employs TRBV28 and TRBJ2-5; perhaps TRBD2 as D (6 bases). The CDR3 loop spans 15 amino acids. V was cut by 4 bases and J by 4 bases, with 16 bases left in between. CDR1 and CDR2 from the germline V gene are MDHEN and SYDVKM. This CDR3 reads CASSYPGDLRETQYF. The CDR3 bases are TGTGCCAGCAGTTACCCGGGGGATCTCAGAGAGACCCAGTACTTC.

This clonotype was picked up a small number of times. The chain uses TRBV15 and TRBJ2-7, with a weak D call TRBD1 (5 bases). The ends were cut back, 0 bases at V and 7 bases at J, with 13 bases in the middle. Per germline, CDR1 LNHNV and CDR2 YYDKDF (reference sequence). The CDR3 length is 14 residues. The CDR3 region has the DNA TGTGCCACCAGCAGAGATTGGGGCAGCAATGAGCAGTACTTC. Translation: CATSRDWGSNEQYF.

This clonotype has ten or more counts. DNA of the CDR3: TGTGCCAGCAGCGTAGCTACGGGGCAGTACGAGCAGTACTTC. Translation: CASSVATGQYEQYF. The chain recombines TRBV9 with TRBJ2-7; D tentatively reads TRBD1 or TRBD2 (5 bases each). The V gene lost 0 bases and the J gene lost 4 bases, with 11 bases spanning the gap. The CDR3 is 14 amino acids. Germline lookup yields CDR1 SGDLS and CDR2 YYNGEE.

For the CDR3, the DNA is TGTGCCAGCAGCTCTACAGGGTTTACCTCGGAAAAACTGTTTTTT. This codes for CASSSTGFTSEKLFF. The chain links TRBV7-9 to TRBJ1-4, with TRBD1 as a possible D gene (6 bases). Germline CDR1 and CDR2: SEHNR and FQNEAQ (reference sequence). V shed 4 bases and J shed 8 bases, with 17 bases lying between them. The CDR3 is 15 residues long.

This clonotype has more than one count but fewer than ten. Here the CDR3 reads CASSPGTGRPGANVLTF. The CDR3 DNA follows: TGTGCCAGCAGCCCTGGGACAGGGAGGCCTGGGGCCAACGTCCTGACTTTC. The chain joins TRBV28 to TRBJ2-6; TRBD1 matches at 9 bases. V shed 6 bases, J shed 2 bases, and the junction held 8 bases outside the gene matches. Germline assignment: CDR1 MDHEN and CDR2 SYDVKM. The length of the CDR3 is 17 residues. Drawing the rest from reference TRBV28 and TRBJ2-6, the complete variable domain is DVKVTQSSRYLVKRTGEKVFLECVQDMDHENMFWYRQDPGLGLRLIYFSYDVKMKEKGDIPEGYSVSREKKERFSLILESASTNQTSMYLCASSPGTGRPGANVLTFGAGSRLTVL.

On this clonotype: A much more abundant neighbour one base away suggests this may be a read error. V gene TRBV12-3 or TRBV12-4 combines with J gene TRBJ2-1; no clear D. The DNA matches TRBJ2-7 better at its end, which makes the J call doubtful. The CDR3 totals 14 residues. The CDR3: CASSYSGTYNEQYF. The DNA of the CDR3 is TGTGCCAGCAGTTACTCAGGCACCTACAATGAGCAGTACTTC.

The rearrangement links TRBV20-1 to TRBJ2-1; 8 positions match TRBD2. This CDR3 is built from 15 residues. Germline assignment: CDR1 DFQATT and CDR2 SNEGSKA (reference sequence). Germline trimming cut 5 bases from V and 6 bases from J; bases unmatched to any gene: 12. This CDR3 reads CSAPPGLGVVNEQFF. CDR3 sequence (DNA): TGCAGTGCTCCCCCGGGACTAGGGGTGGTCAATGAGCAGTTCTTC.

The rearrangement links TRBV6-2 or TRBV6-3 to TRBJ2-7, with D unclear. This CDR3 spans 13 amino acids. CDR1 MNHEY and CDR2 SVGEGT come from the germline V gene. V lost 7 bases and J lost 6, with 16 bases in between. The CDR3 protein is CASMRGWDSEQYF. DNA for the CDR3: TGTGCCAGCATGCGTGGTTGGGATAGCGAGCAGTACTTC.

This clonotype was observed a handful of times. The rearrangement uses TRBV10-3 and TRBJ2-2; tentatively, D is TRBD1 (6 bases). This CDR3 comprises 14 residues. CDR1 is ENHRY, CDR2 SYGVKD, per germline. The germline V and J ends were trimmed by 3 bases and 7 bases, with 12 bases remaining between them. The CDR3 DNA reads TGTGCCATCAGTGACCAGGGGTTTAACGGGGAGCTGTTTTTT. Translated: CAISDQGFNGELFF.

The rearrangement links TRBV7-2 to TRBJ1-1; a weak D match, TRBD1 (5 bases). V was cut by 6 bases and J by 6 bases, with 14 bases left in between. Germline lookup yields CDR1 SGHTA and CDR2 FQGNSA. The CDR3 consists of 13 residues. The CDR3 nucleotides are TGTGCCAGCAGGGATAACTGGGGACCTGAAGCTTTCTTT. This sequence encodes CASRDNWGPEAFF.

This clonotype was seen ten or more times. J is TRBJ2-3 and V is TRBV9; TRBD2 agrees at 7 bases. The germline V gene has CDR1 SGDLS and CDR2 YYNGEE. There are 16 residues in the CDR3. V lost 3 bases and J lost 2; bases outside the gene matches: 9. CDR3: CASSGRTRFLTDTQYF. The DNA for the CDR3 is TGTGCCAGCAGCGGCCGGACTAGATTTCTCACAGATACGCAGTATTTT.

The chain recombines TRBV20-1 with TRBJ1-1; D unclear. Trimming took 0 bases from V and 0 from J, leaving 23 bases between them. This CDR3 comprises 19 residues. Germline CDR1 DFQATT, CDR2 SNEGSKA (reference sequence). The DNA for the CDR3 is TGCAGTGCTAGAGATCCCAGAGCGCGAGACAACATTTTGAACACTGAAGCTTTCTTT. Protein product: CSARDPRARDNILNTEAFF.

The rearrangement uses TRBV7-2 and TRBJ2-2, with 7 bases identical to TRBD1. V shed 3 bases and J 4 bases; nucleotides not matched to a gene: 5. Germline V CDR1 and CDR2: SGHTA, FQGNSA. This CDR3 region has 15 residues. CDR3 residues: CASSFATGATGELFF. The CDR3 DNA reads TGTGCCAGCAGCTTCGCAACAGGGGCCACCGGGGAGCTGTTTTTT.

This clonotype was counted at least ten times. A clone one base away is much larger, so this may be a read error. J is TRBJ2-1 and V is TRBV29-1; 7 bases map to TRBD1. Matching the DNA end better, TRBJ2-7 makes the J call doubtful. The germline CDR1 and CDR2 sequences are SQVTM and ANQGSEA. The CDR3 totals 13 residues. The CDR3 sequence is CSLRQGTYNEQYF. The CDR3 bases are TGCAGCCTGAGACAGGGAACCTACAATGAGCAGTACTTC.

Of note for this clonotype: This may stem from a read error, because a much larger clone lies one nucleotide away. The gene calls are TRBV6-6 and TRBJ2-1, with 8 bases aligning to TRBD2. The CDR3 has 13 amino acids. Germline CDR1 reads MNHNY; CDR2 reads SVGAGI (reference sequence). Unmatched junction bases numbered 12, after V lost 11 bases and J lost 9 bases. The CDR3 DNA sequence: TGTGCCGGCACCACTAGCGGTATCCCTGAGCAGTTCTTC. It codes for CAGTTSGIPEQFF.

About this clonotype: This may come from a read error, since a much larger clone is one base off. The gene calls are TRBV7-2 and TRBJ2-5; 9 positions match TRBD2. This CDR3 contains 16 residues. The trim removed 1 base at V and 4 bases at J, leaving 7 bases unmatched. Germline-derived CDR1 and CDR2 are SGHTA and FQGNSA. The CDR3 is CASSLEAGGNRETQYF. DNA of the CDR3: TGTGCCAGCAGCTTAGAAGCGGGGGGTAACCGAGAGACCCAGTACTTC.